This entry is about one T cell receptor (beta chain). No antigen is known for it. This sample is part of a study of memory CD4+ T cells and cytomegalovirus serostatus. Looking at the study overall: Of the healthy Belgian adults, several were CMV seropositive and around 22 seronegative. Findings and caveats of the study: Repertoires predicted CMV serostatus with median bootstrapped AUC of about 0.95.

Per the original methods: Out-of-frame sequences were removed, leaving 2,204,828 distinct TCRbeta sequences. Libraries were prepared by immunoSEQ multiplex PCR; TCRdb keeps only in-frame clonotypes and omits some of them. The DNA gave D and trimming, while V, J and clone size come from that table. The sample lists some 95,000 clones; around 80% were seen once. The sort gate was single viable CD3+CD4+CD8-CD45RO+ cells for memory CD4+ T cells. Serostatus was set by detecting CMV pp150, pp28, p38, p52 IgG. The CDR3 length is 16 residues. Trimming removed 5 bases at V and 2 bases at J, with 16 bases between. The germline CDR1 and CDR2 sequences are LGHNA and YSLEER.

The V and J genes are TRBV4-3 and TRBJ1-3; tentative D call: TRBD1 (5 bases). The specimen sequenced was memory CD4+ T cells from blood. The receptor comes from an adult in good health and CMV-seropositive. CDR3 coding DNA: TGCGCCAGCAGCTACAGCTTTCAGGGAACTGGAAACACCATATATTTT. It is translated as CASSYSFQGTGNTIYF.